The 12 T cell receptor beta chains listed next were all sequenced from one sample in a study of cytomegalovirus exposure and HLA in healthy donors (dated by TCRdb to about 2017). Receptors were amplified or captured by the immunoSEQ multiplex PCR assay. The multiplex PCR relied on a mix of 60 forward primers for TCR Vbeta segments and 13 reverse primers for TCR Jbeta segments. TCRdb provides this immuneACCESS table in a form limited to in-frame rearrangements. Some clones are lacking; in checked studies, under half of them reflect an unresolved V gene, and why the rest are absent is not known. The sample table records 200,000 or so clones. The ten largest clones add up to almost 0.75% of the sample. Material: PBMCs. The receptors were gathered from a boy aged 5-17 years in good health and CMV-seronegative.

The rearrangement joins TRBV19 to TRBJ1-5; TRBD1 agrees at 12 bases. J gave up 2 bases and V 5 bases, and 7 bases lay outside the gene matches. CDR1 is LNHDA and CDR2 is SQIVND in the germline V gene (reference sequence). The length of the CDR3 is 17 residues. As DNA, the CDR3 is TGTGCCAGTAGTTCGGGGACAGGGGGCGAAGGCAATCAGCCCCAGCATTTT. Protein product: CASSSGTGGEGNQPQHF.

The chain employs TRBV19 and TRBJ2-3, with 8 nucleotides matching TRBD1. Germline V lookup: CDR1 LNHDA, CDR2 SQIVND (reference sequence). V gave up 6 bases and J gave up 2 bases; unmatched junction bases: 10. This CDR3 has 16 amino acids. CDR3 sequence (DNA): TGTGCCAGTAGCCTACACGGGACAGGTAACACAGATACGCAGTATTTT. Its translation is CASSLHGTGNTDTQYF.

The V and J genes are TRBV6-5 and TRBJ1-6; possible D gene TRBD1, 5 bases. The CDR3 contains 15 residues. The V gene's germline CDR1 is MNHEY and CDR2 SVGAGI. V lost 8 bases, J lost 7 bases, and 18 bases lay in between. CDR3 sequence: CASRRDGGWNSPLHF. CDR3 coding DNA: TGTGCCAGCCGACGGGATGGGGGGTGGAATTCACCCCTCCACTTT.

V and J are TRBV5-8 and TRBJ2-2; no clear D gene. CDR1 is SGHTS and CDR2 is YDEGEE in the germline V gene. V gave up 1 base and J gave up 6 bases, with 13 bases separating them. This CDR3 region has 15 residues. In DNA form, the CDR3 reads TGTGCCAGCAGCTTGAGGAGAGGCTCTGCCGGGGAGCTGTTTTTT. This translates into CASSLRRGSAGELFF.

The rearrangement joins TRBV19 to TRBJ2-2; no definite D call. CDR3 length: 12 amino acids. Germline V gene data show CDR1 as LNHDA and CDR2 as SQIVND (reference sequence). Deletions cut 5 bases from V and 5 bases from J, with 6 bases between. The DNA for the CDR3 is TGTGCCAGTAGTTTTCAGACCGGGGAGCTGTTTTTT. Amino acids: CASSFQTGELFF.

V gene TRBV5-1 combines with J gene TRBJ1-3, with D hard to call. Trimming stripped 2 bases from V and 1 base from J, with 7 bases between. The CDR3 contains 14 residues. Germline CDR1 and CDR2: SGHRS and YFSETQ. The CDR3 spells CASSLQPSGNTIYF. CDR3 sequence (DNA): TGCGCCAGCAGCTTACAACCGTCTGGAAACACCATATATTTT. Supplemented by reference TRBV5-1 and TRBJ1-3, the full variable domain reads KAGVTQTPRYLIKTRGQQVTLSCSPISGHRSVSWYQQTPGQGLQFLFEYFSETQRNKGNFPGRFSGRQFSNSRSEMNVSTLELGDSALYLCASSLQPSGNTIYFGEGSWLTVV.

The CDR3 DNA follows: TGTGCCAGCAGTTATAAGTGGCAGGGTGCCATTGAGCAGTTCTTC. This sequence encodes CASSYKWQGAIEQFF. The chain is built from TRBV6-5 and TRBJ2-1; weak D call: TRBD1 (5 bases). Between the trimmed V and J ends, which lost 3 bases and 9 bases, there was a span of 18 bases. Germline CDR1 MNHEY, CDR2 SVGAGI. The CDR3 consists of 15 residues.

The rearrangement links TRBV7-2 to TRBJ1-1; D not certain. V was clipped by 4 bases and J by 7 bases, with 13 bases between them. The CDR3 runs 13 residues. CDR1 is SGHTA and CDR2 is FQGNSA in the germline V gene. CDR3 residues: CASSSARGFEAFF. The DNA for the CDR3 is TGTGCCAGCAGCTCAGCTCGCGGATTTGAAGCTTTCTTT.

CDR3 region: CASSTGTSGGQETQYF. CDR3 in DNA: TGTGCCAGCAGTACCGGGACTAGCGGGGGTCAAGAGACCCAGTACTTC. The chain uses TRBV11-2 and TRBJ2-5; 14 nucleotides match TRBD2. The CDR3 is made up of 16 amino acids. Germline CDR1 reads SGHAT; CDR2 reads FQNNGV. V lost 6 bases and J lost 2; bases outside the gene matches: 5.

The chain recombines TRBV6-6 with TRBJ1-1; D is possibly TRBD1 (5 bases). The CDR3 extends over 13 amino acids. Trimming removed 4 bases from V and 1 base from J, with 7 bases in between. CDR1 is MNHNY, CDR2 SVGAGI, per germline (reference sequence). CDR3 nucleotides: TGTGCCAGCAGTTCCGACAGGAACACTGAAGCTTTCTTT. Residues: CASSSDRNTEAFF.

Of note for this clone: Germline and junction disagree at one end, which may indicate a read error. The chain combines TRBV30 with TRBJ1-2; D is uncertain. CDR3 length equals 12 residues. Germline V CDR1 and CDR2: GTSNPN, SVGIG (reference sequence). CDR3 protein: CAWSVSNYGHIF. In nucleotides, the CDR3 is TGTGCCTGGAGTGTTTCAAACTATGGCCACATCTTC.

The chain is built from TRBV4-3 and TRBJ2-2; D is perhaps TRBD2 (5 bases). The length of the CDR3 is 15 residues. V lost 0 bases, J lost 4 bases, and 9 bases lay in between. Germline values: CDR1 LGHNA, CDR2 YSLEER. CDR3: CASSQDRGSTGELFF. CDR3 DNA sequence: TGCGCCAGCAGCCAAGATCGAGGGTCCACCGGGGAGCTGTTTTTT.